The text below deals with one TCR beta chain. The data were taken from a study of CD8 T cells in Susac syndrome. Random hexamers were used to reverse transcribe the RNA input (0.5 to 1 ug). TCRdb independently ran MiXCR on the immunoSEQ multiplex PCR reads; one entry per CDR3 protein. The table lists hundreds of thousands of distinct CDR3 sequences, more than 80% of them singletons. The germline CDR1 and CDR2 sequences are DFQATT and SNEGSKA (reference sequence). This CDR3 contains 13 residues. J was trimmed by 5 bases and V by 3 bases; bases with no gene match: 7. The receptor was isolated from a human donor with multiple sclerosis. V gene TRBV20-1 combines with J gene TRBJ2-7; 7 positions match TRBD1. The source material was CD8+ T cells from PBMCs. The CDR3 is CSASSGDRNEQYF. For the CDR3, the DNA is TGCAGTGCTAGTTCTGGGGACAGAAACGAGCAGTACTTC.